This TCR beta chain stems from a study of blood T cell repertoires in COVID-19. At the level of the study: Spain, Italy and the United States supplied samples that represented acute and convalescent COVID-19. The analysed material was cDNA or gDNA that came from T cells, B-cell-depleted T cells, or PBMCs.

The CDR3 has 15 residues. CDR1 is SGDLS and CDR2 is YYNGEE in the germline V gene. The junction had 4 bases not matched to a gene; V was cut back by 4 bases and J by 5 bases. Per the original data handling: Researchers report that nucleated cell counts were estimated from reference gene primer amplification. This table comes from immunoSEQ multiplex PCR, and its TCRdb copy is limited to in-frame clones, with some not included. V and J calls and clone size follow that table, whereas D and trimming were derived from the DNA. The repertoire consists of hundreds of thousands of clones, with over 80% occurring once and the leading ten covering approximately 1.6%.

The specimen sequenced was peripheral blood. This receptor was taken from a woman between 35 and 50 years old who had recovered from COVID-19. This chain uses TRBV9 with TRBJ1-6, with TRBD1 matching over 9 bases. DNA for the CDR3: TGTGCCAGCAGCTCAAGGACAGGGGATAATTCACCCCTCCACTTT. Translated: CASSSRTGDNSPLHF.